Presented here are 21 T cell receptor beta chains from one specimen sequenced in a study of T cell changes during pregnancy in multiple sclerosis. TCRdb's copy holds only in-frame clones and misses some; the assay was immunoSEQ multiplex PCR. This sample has over 45,000 clones, with around nine tenths found just once. The starting material was peripheral blood, obtained in the first trimester of pregnancy. The source is a female donor in good health, enrolled as a control in a pregnancy study.

This chain links TRBV19 with TRBJ1-3; 7 bases line up with TRBD1. Trimming took 3 bases from V and 0 from J; bases not matched to a gene: 8. The CDR3 totals 17 residues. Germline-derived CDR1 and CDR2 are LNHDA and SQIVND (reference sequence). DNA for the CDR3: TGTGCCAGTAGTATTACCCGGGACAGAAGCTCTGGAAACACCATATATTTT. It specifies CASSITRDRSSGNTIYF.

The chain uses TRBV5-3 and TRBJ1-1; TRBD1 might be the D (5 bases). TRBV5-3 is designated an ORF whose function remains uncertain. V shed 0 bases and J shed 3 bases, with 21 bases lying between them. The CDR3 sequence is 18 residues long. The CDR3 protein is CARSLAGGGGRRDTEAFF. The DNA of the CDR3 is TGTGCCAGAAGCTTGGCCGGGGGTGGGGGGAGAAGAGACACTGAAGCTTTCTTT.

This clone was picked up one time. The chain is built from TRBV5-1 and TRBJ1-6; the match to TRBD1 covers 9 bases. The J segment lost 8 bases and the V segment lost 4 bases, leaving 7 bases of the junction unmatched. Germline values: CDR1 SGHRS, CDR2 YFSETQ. This CDR3 has 15 amino acids. The CDR3 protein is CASSPSGDRDSPLHF. CDR3 sequence (DNA): TGCGCCAGCAGCCCCTCGGGGGACAGGGATTCACCCCTCCACTTT.

The J gene is TRBJ2-7, the V gene TRBV7-2; 13 nucleotides align to TRBD2. The J segment lost 6 bases and the V segment lost 6 bases, leaving 8 bases of the junction unmatched. The CDR3 runs 15 residues. Germline V gene data show CDR1 as SGHTA and CDR2 as FQGNSA. The CDR3 loop is CASRPTLAGGGEQYF. The DNA of the CDR3 is TGTGCCAGCAGACCTACACTAGCGGGAGGGGGCGAGCAGTACTTC.

CDR3: CASSQDRGGGGGELFF. CDR3 DNA sequence: TGTGCCAGCAGCCAAGATCGCGGGGGCGGAGGCGGGGAGCTGTTTTTT. The chain combines TRBV4-2 with TRBJ2-2, with a possible D match to TRBD2 (7 bases). Between the trimmed V and J ends, which lost 0 bases and 7 bases, there was a span of 15 bases. There are 16 residues in the CDR3. Germline V CDR1 and CDR2: LGHNA, YNFKEQ.

This sequence joins TRBV4-2 and TRBJ2-2; TRBD1 agrees at 8 bases. This CDR3 is built from 13 residues. CDR1 and CDR2 (germline): LGHNA, YNFKEQ. V was pared by 1 base and J by 13 bases, with 5 bases of the junction left unmatched. Here the CDR3 reads CASSQGQGFGLFF. In DNA form, the CDR3 reads TGTGCCAGCAGCCAAGGACAGGGGTTTGGGCTGTTTTTT.

The chain recombines TRBV5-1 with TRBJ1-1; no clear D. The CDR3 sequence is 12 residues long. V was shortened by 0 bases and J by 8 bases, with 8 bases between the two germline ends. Germline V lookup: CDR1 SGHRS, CDR2 YFSETQ. CDR3 region: CASSLESGEAFF. The DNA of the CDR3 is TGCGCCAGCAGCTTGGAGAGCGGGGAAGCTTTCTTT.

This sequence joins TRBV5-1 and TRBJ1-1, with 9 nucleotides matching TRBD1. This CDR3 has 15 amino acids. V dropped 4 bases and J dropped 1; count of bases not matched to a gene: 5. Germline CDR1 reads SGHRS; CDR2 reads YFSETQ. CDR3 sequence: CASSPLTGGNTEAFF. The CDR3 DNA reads TGCGCCAGCAGCCCGCTGACAGGGGGGAACACTGAAGCTTTCTTT.

The chain uses TRBV5-4 and TRBJ1-5; 9 nucleotides agree with TRBD1. V trimming: 0 bases; J trimming: 4 bases; junction bases outside the gene matches: 8. The length of the CDR3 is 17 residues. The germline CDR1 and CDR2 sequences are SGHNT and YYREEE (reference sequence). The CDR3 bases are TGTGCCAGCAGCTTGGGTCCGGACAGGGGAGGGAATCAGCCCCAGCATTTT. It specifies CASSLGPDRGGNQPQHF.

The rearrangement uses TRBV12-5 and TRBJ2-5, with D unresolved. Trimming left V 3 bases short and J 3 bases short, with 11 bases between. This CDR3 contains 14 residues. Germline values: CDR1 LGHNT, CDR2 FRNRAP. The CDR3 region is CASGFPSFEETQYF. The CDR3 coding sequence is TGTGCTAGTGGTTTCCCAAGCTTCGAAGAGACCCAGTACTTC.

The chain couples TRBV12-5 to TRBJ2-1; TRBD1 agrees at 10 bases. The germline gives CDR1 LGHNT, CDR2 FRNRAP. This CDR3 comprises 17 residues. V trimming: 4 bases; J trimming: 8 bases; junction bases outside the gene matches: 14. The CDR3 sequence: CASGWEQGQGFFDEQFF. CDR3 in DNA: TGTGCTAGTGGTTGGGAGCAGGGACAGGGGTTCTTCGATGAGCAGTTCTTC. Full variable domain (rest looked up from reference TRBV12-5 and TRBJ2-1): DARVTQTPRHKVTEMGQEVTMRCQPILGHNTVFWYRQTMMQGLELLAYFRNRAPLDDSGMPKDRFSAEMPDATLATLKIQPSEPRDSAVYFCASGWEQGQGFFDEQFFGPGTRLTVL.

The chain carries TRBV7-8 and TRBJ2-7; TRBD2 is a possible D gene (5 bases). Trimming removed 5 bases from V and 1 base from J, with 12 bases in between. The CDR3 spans 14 residues. CDR1 is SGHVS, CDR2 FQNEAQ, per germline. CDR3 in amino acids: CASSPGRASYEQYF. CDR3 in DNA: TGTGCCAGCAGCCCTGGGCGGGCGTCCTACGAGCAGTACTTC.

This chain joins TRBV7-9 and TRBJ1-3, with a weak D call TRBD1 (5 bases). The V end lost 3 bases, the J end lost 7 bases, and 13 bases lay between the germline ends. Germline-derived CDR1 and CDR2 are SEHNR and FQNEAQ (reference sequence). This CDR3 spans 14 amino acids. The DNA for the CDR3 is TGTGCCAGCAGCTTTTCAGGGAGGTCTAACACCATATATTTT. It specifies CASSFSGRSNTIYF.

The rearrangement uses TRBV6-1 and TRBJ1-5; D gene uncertain. Trimming shortened V by 6 bases and J by 0 bases, and 12 bases separated the two germline ends. CDR1 and CDR2 from the germline V gene are MNHNS and SASEGT. This CDR3 comprises 15 residues. The CDR3, as DNA: TGTGCCAGCAGGAAGGAGGGCGGTAGCAATCAGCCCCAGCATTTT. This gives the protein CASRKEGGSNQPQHF.

The chain uses TRBV7-6 and TRBJ2-1; 9 bases line up with TRBD1. The CDR3 contains 15 residues. V lost 4 bases to trimming and J lost 7 bases; unmatched junction nucleotides: 8. CDR1 is SGHVS and CDR2 is FNYEAQ in the germline V gene. CDR3 sequence reads: CASSSGGTGLNEQFF. CDR3 nucleotides: TGTGCCAGCAGCTCCGGGGGGACAGGGTTAAATGAGCAGTTCTTC.

The chain uses TRBV2 and TRBJ1-6; D ambiguous. This CDR3 comprises 16 residues. Per germline, CDR1 SNHLY and CDR2 FYNNEI. With 3 bases removed from V and 5 bases from J, the gap between germline ends came to 14 bases. CDR3 sequence: CASSEFLGADNSPLHF. CDR3 nucleotide sequence: TGTGCCAGCAGTGAGTTTTTGGGCGCCGATAATTCACCCCTCCACTTT.

This CDR3 reads CASRPGGIYGYTF. CDR3 nucleotide sequence: TGTGCCAGTAGACCAGGGGGGATCTATGGCTACACCTTC. This chain uses TRBV19 with TRBJ1-2; 7 bases agree with TRBD1. Germline loops: CDR1 LNHDA, CDR2 SQIVND (reference sequence). V shed 6 bases, J shed 4 bases, and the junction held 5 bases outside the gene matches. This CDR3 spans 13 amino acids.

The V and J genes are TRBV6-5 and TRBJ2-7; D is possibly TRBD2 (5 bases). Trimming left V 7 bases short and J 0 bases short, with 10 bases between. The length of the CDR3 is 13 residues. Germline V CDR1 and CDR2: MNHEY, SVGAGI. The CDR3: CASTRGISYEQYF. CDR3 bases: TGTGCCAGCACCCGAGGGATCTCCTACGAGCAGTACTTC.

CDR3 DNA: TGTGCCAGTAGTGCGGGGGACACGTCGGCCCAGTACTTC. Translating gives CASSAGDTSAQYF. V is TRBV19 and J is TRBJ2-5, with D tentatively TRBD2 (7 bases). The CDR3 loop spans 13 amino acids. CDR1 LNHDA and CDR2 SQIVND come from the germline V gene (reference sequence). V shed 5 bases and J shed 9 bases, with 16 bases lying between them.

The DNA for the CDR3 is TGCGCCAGCAGCCACCCCTTTGGTGAAAGGGACAAGCAGGAAGCTAACTATGGCTACACCTTC. This gives the protein CASSHPFGERDKQEANYGYTF. The chain joins TRBV4-1 to TRBJ1-2, with D perhaps matching TRBD1 (6 bases). The CDR3 has 21 amino acids. The V gene's germline CDR1 is MGHRA and CDR2 YSYEKL. V dropped 3 bases and J dropped 0 bases, with 29 bases sitting between them.

The gene calls are TRBV27 and TRBJ2-7, with D possibly being TRBD2 (5 bases). Germline V lookup: CDR1 MNHEY, CDR2 SMNVEV (reference sequence). The ends were cut back, 0 bases at V and 0 bases at J, with 12 bases in the middle. This CDR3 has 16 residues. The CDR3 is CASSLSAGGASYEQYF. The CDR3 DNA follows: TGTGCCAGCAGTTTATCGGCGGGCGGTGCCTCCTACGAGCAGTACTTC.